These 27 T cell receptor beta chains came from one sample sequenced in a study of cytomegalovirus exposure and HLA in healthy donors (dated by TCRdb to about 2017). Library preparation was by the immunoSEQ multiplex PCR assay. For the multiplex PCR, a mixture combining 60 forward primers for TCR Vbeta segments and 13 reverse primers for TCR Jbeta segments was used. TCRdb limited this immuneACCESS table to in-frame rearrangements with V and J called. A share of clones is missing; checked studies link under half to unresolved V genes, and the rest is unexplained. In all, the sample holds about 170,000 clones, and about 85% of those were seen once. Clones ranked in the top ten supply 2.5% of the sample. Sequenced material: PBMCs. These receptors came from a man aged 25 to 40 in good health and CMV-seropositive.

V gene TRBV4-3 combines with J gene TRBJ2-3, with 8 bases matching TRBD1. V lost 2 bases and J lost 3; bases outside the gene matches: 7. Germline assignment: CDR1 LGHNA and CDR2 YSLEER. The CDR3 covers 16 residues. Written as DNA, the CDR3 is TGCGCCAGCAGCCAAACCAGGACAGGGTGGACAGATACGCAGTATTTT. Its protein is CASSQTRTGWTDTQYF.

The V gene is TRBV25-1, the J gene TRBJ2-3, with D possibly matching TRBD1 (5 bases). Trimming shortened V by 2 bases and J by 6 bases, and 9 bases separated the two germline ends. Germline CDR1 reads MGHDK; CDR2 reads SYGVNS. The CDR3 covers 13 residues. For the CDR3, the DNA is TGTGCCAGCAGTGAAGCTTGGGGCGATACGCAGTATTTT. It is translated as CASSEAWGDTQYF.

The J gene is TRBJ2-4, the V gene TRBV6-5; 8 bases match TRBD1. V shed 2 bases and J 9 bases; nucleotides not matched to a gene: 0. Germline loops: CDR1 MNHEY, CDR2 SVGAGI. The CDR3 runs to 12 residues. The chain's CDR3 is CASSYDRGIQYF. CDR3 in DNA: TGTGCCAGCAGTTACGACAGGGGCATTCAGTACTTC.

This chain uses TRBV7-2 with TRBJ2-2; D is ambiguous. Germline CDR1 and CDR2: SGHTA and FQGNSA. Trimming left V 3 bases short and J 8 bases short, with 7 bases between. The CDR3 loop spans 12 amino acids. This CDR3 reads CASSFFVGELFF. CDR3 bases: TGTGCCAGCAGCTTCTTCGTAGGGGAGCTGTTTTTT. The full variable domain, with the rest looked up from reference TRBV7-2 and TRBJ2-2, is GAGVSQSPSNKVTEKGKDVELRCDPISGHTALYWYRQSLGQGLEFLIYFQGNSAPDKSGLPSDRFSAERTGGSVSTLTIQRTQQEDSAVYLCASSFFVGELFFGEGSRLTVL.

The chain has TRBV7-8 and TRBJ1-2, with a weak D call TRBD1 (5 bases). The V end lost 5 bases, the J end lost 8 bases, and 12 bases lay between the germline ends. Germline V gene data show CDR1 as SGHVS and CDR2 as FQNEAQ. The CDR3 is 12 residues long. The CDR3, as DNA: TGTGCCAGCAGCCCGGAGGGGAGAGGCTACACCTTC. Translation gives CASSPEGRGYTF.

The chain carries TRBV28 and TRBJ1-5; D not resolved. The V gene's germline CDR1 is MDHEN and CDR2 SYDVKM. V lost 1 base, J lost 5 bases, and 21 bases lay in between. The CDR3 contains 18 residues. CDR3 coding DNA: TGTGCCAGCAGTTTATTTACTCCGTCCGGGAGATACCATCAGCCCCAGCATTTT. Encoded protein: CASSLFTPSGRYHQPQHF.

This clone was picked up one time. Relative to the germline gene, one junction end is altered; a read error may explain this. The J gene is TRBJ2-5, the V gene TRBV5-6; TRBD2 is a possible D gene (6 bases). The CDR3 covers 14 residues. Per germline, CDR1 SGHDT and CDR2 YYEEEE. In DNA form, the CDR3 reads TGTGCCAGCAGATTGGTACTAGCCCAAGAGACCCAGTACTTC. Amino acids: CASRLVLAQETQYF.

About this clone itself: Other DNA sequences in this specimen translate into the identical CDR3. The chain has TRBV19 and TRBJ2-1, with D maybe TRBD2 (6 bases). V was cut by 1 base and J by 0 bases, with 7 bases left in between. CDR1 LNHDA and CDR2 SQIVND come from the germline V gene (reference sequence). The CDR3 is made up of 15 amino acids. Here the CDR3 DNA reads TGTGCCAGTAGTATAGCCGGGAGCTCCTACAATGAGCAGTTCTTC. It codes for CASSIAGSSYNEQFF. Based on the CDR3 plus reference TRBV19 and TRBJ2-1, the full variable domain is DGGITQSPKYLFRKEGQNVTLSCEQNLNHDAMYWYRQDPGQGLRLIYYSQIVNDFQKGDIAEGYSVSREKKESFPLTVTSAQKNPTAFYLCASSIAGSSYNEQFFGPGTRLTVL.

J is TRBJ1-3 and V is TRBV6-5; the D is unclear. The CDR3 length is 15 residues. The V end was cut by 1 base, the J end by 2 bases, with 9 bases between. The germline gives CDR1 MNHEY, CDR2 SVGAGI. The CDR3 DNA reads TGTGCCAGCAGTTACTATGGGGAGGCTGGAAACACCATATATTTT. Translation gives CASSYYGEAGNTIYF.

The chain joins TRBV6-5 to TRBJ1-2, with 10 bases identical to TRBD1. The CDR3 consists of 15 residues. Germline values: CDR1 MNHEY, CDR2 SVGAGI. J gave up 10 bases and V 6 bases, and 14 bases lay outside the gene matches. CDR3 sequence reads: CASRNPGWTGGDYTF. The CDR3 DNA reads TGTGCCAGCAGAAACCCGGGGTGGACAGGGGGGGACTACACCTTC.

V and J are TRBV5-1 and TRBJ2-2; D possibly corresponds to TRBD2 (6 bases). Germline-derived CDR1 and CDR2 are SGHRS and YFSETQ. The CDR3 sequence is 15 residues long. Between the trimmed V and J ends, which lost 1 base and 7 bases, there was a span of 14 bases. The CDR3 reads CASSLQLASNGELFF. The CDR3, as DNA: TGCGCCAGCAGCTTGCAACTAGCTAGCAACGGGGAGCTGTTTTTT.

The rearrangement links TRBV6-6 to TRBJ2-2; maybe TRBD2 (6 bases). The V end was cut by 0 bases, the J end by 4 bases, with 9 bases between. CDR1 and CDR2 from the germline V gene are MNHNY and SVGAGI (reference sequence). This CDR3 is 15 amino acids long. DNA for the CDR3: TGTGCCAGCAGTTACTCGACGGGGGTCACCGGGGAGCTGTTTTTT. It is translated as CASSYSTGVTGELFF.

The rearrangement joins TRBV4-2 to TRBJ1-1; D is unresolved. The CDR3 has 17 amino acids. V was pared by 4 bases and J by 2 bases, with 20 bases between. In germline, CDR1 is LGHNA, CDR2 YNFKEQ. CDR3 in DNA: TGTGCCAGCAGCCGTGCCCCCTTGATACTCGATAACACTGAAGCTTTCTTT. The encoded protein is CASSRAPLILDNTEAFF.

This clone was seen only once. The chain couples TRBV27 to TRBJ1-1, with 7 bases identical to TRBD1. After removal of 11 bases from V and 0 bases from J, the junction contained 9 bases not matched to a gene. This CDR3 contains 14 residues. Germline V gene lookup returns CDR1 MNHEY and CDR2 SMNVEV (reference sequence). For the CDR3, the DNA is TGTGCCTGCTCCTTGGACAGGCTGAACACTGAAGCTTTCTTT. Translation gives CACSLDRLNTEAFF.

The chain carries TRBV13 and TRBJ1-2; 7 bases map to TRBD1. V was pared by 5 bases and J by 1 base, with 19 bases of the junction left unmatched. The CDR3 is 19 amino acids. From germline, CDR1 is PRHDT and CDR2 FYEKMQ (reference sequence). CDR3 loop: CASSERPGQPMDLNYGYTF. CDR3 in DNA: TGTGCCAGCAGCGAGCGACCGGGACAGCCTATGGACCTTAACTATGGCTACACCTTC.

The chain carries TRBV5-1 and TRBJ2-6; maybe TRBD1 (6 bases). This CDR3 spans 16 amino acids. Trimming left V 3 bases short and J 4 bases short, with 14 bases between. Germline V lookup: CDR1 SGHRS, CDR2 YFSETQ. For the CDR3, the DNA is TGCGCCAGCAGCTCCTTCCAGGGGACCGGGGCCAACGTCCTGACTTTC. Its protein is CASSSFQGTGANVLTF.

J is TRBJ2-1 and V is TRBV7-9, with TRBD2 matching 10 bases. Germline values: CDR1 SEHNR, CDR2 FQNEAQ (reference sequence). The junction had 2 bases not matched to a gene; V was cut back by 3 bases and J by 6 bases. The CDR3 loop spans 14 amino acids. The CDR3 protein is CASSFLAGGNEQFF. CDR3 bases: TGTGCCAGCAGCTTTTTAGCGGGAGGCAATGAGCAGTTCTTC.

The rearrangement links TRBV18 to TRBJ1-2; unclear D gene. CDR1 is KGHSH and CDR2 is LQKENI in the germline V gene. Trimming took 2 bases from V and 2 from J, leaving 6 bases between them. CDR3 size: 13 residues. CDR3 sequence reads: CASSPGSNYGYTF. The DNA for the CDR3 is TGTGCCAGCTCACCAGGGAGCAACTATGGCTACACCTTC.

Concerning this clone itself: At the DNA level, this CDR3 is encoded by other sequences in the same sample as well. This chain links TRBV7-3 with TRBJ2-2; the D is unclear. The V end was cut by 4 bases, the J end by 3 bases, with 3 bases between. The CDR3 contains 12 residues. Germline values: CDR1 SGHTA, CDR2 FQGTGA. CDR3 sequence (DNA): TGTGCCAGCAGCTCTTACACCGGGGAGCTGTTTTTT. Its protein product is CASSSYTGELFF.

This clone was counted between two and nine times. The chain has TRBV7-2 and TRBJ2-1; D is unclear. Germline V gene lookup returns CDR1 SGHTA and CDR2 FQGNSA. The CDR3 has 13 amino acids. The germline V and J ends were trimmed by 6 bases and 5 bases, with 11 bases remaining between them. As DNA, the CDR3 is TGTGCCAGCAGTTCCTTCCTTCACAATGAGCAGTTCTTC. Amino acid sequence: CASSSFLHNEQFF.

The chain employs TRBV19 and TRBJ2-3; the match to TRBD1 covers 7 bases. The CDR3 runs 15 residues. The J segment lost 4 bases and the V segment lost 3 bases, leaving 7 bases of the junction unmatched. Germline V gives CDR1 LNHDA, CDR2 SQIVND (reference sequence). CDR3 sequence reads: CASSIDRARSDTQYF. The CDR3 region has the DNA TGTGCCAGTAGTATCGACAGGGCTCGCTCAGATACGCAGTATTTT.

V is TRBV5-8 and J is TRBJ2-7; the D is unclear. Trimming stripped 4 bases from V and 2 bases from J, with 7 bases between. The CDR3 is made up of 12 amino acids. Germline loops: CDR1 SGHTS, CDR2 YDEGEE. This CDR3 reads CASSPTAYEQYF. As DNA, the CDR3 is TGTGCCAGCAGCCCCACGGCCTACGAGCAGTACTTC.

The rearrangement joins TRBV9 to TRBJ2-2, with D possibly being TRBD2 (7 bases). Germline V gives CDR1 SGDLS, CDR2 YYNGEE. The CDR3 is 16 amino acids. The germline V and J ends were trimmed by 4 bases and 2 bases, with 15 bases remaining between them. CDR3 nucleotide sequence: TGTGCCAGCAGCCCAAGGGGGGGCCGAAACACCGGGGAGCTGTTTTTT. Translation: CASSPRGGRNTGELFF.

The J gene is TRBJ1-1, the V gene TRBV18; tentative D call: TRBD1 (5 bases). The CDR3 is made up of 15 amino acids. CDR1 and CDR2 from the germline V gene are KGHSH and LQKENI. V lost 2 bases and J lost 1, with 11 bases in between. The DNA of the CDR3 is TGTGCCAGCTCACCAACCTACGGGGGGAACACTGAAGCTTTCTTT. It encodes CASSPTYGGNTEAFF.

The chain has TRBV5-8 and TRBJ1-1; D gene uncertain. The CDR3 is 13 amino acids. V gave up 0 bases and J gave up 4 bases, with 7 bases separating them. Germline V gives CDR1 SGHTS, CDR2 YDEGEE. The CDR3 here is CASSLVAGTEAFF. The CDR3 DNA follows: TGTGCCAGCAGCTTGGTGGCGGGCACTGAAGCTTTCTTT.

The V gene is TRBV4-1, the J gene TRBJ2-1; 9 bases are a match to TRBD2. The CDR3 loop spans 16 amino acids. Germline V gene sequence: CDR1 MGHRA, CDR2 YSYEKL. V gave up 4 bases and J gave up 5 bases; unmatched junction bases: 9. Here the CDR3 reads CASSRPPAGGDNEQFF. The CDR3 DNA follows: TGCGCCAGCAGCCGCCCCCCGGCGGGAGGGGACAATGAGCAGTTCTTC.

The chain uses TRBV7-8 and TRBJ2-7, with no clear D. Per germline, CDR1 SGHVS and CDR2 FQNEAQ. The CDR3 spans 15 residues. V lost 1 base and J lost 1, with 11 bases in between. The CDR3 reads CASSLGGYPSYEQYV. Here the CDR3 DNA reads TGTGCCAGCAGCTTAGGAGGTTACCCGTCCTACGAGCAGTACGTC.